This T cell receptor (beta chain) was sequenced in a study of human T cells and chemical hapten exposure. Findings of the study overall: Expanded TCRs showed more large CDR3 clusters than pre-sensitization or healthy control sets.

On this clonotype: The antigen remains undetermined.

Time point defined: pre-sensitization, week 0. Treatment reported: therapeutic diphenylcyclopropenone sensitization with weekly scalp DPC. Each cDNA molecule in the library carried unique molecular identifiers. TCRdb processed the RACE reads anew with MiXCR; each CDR3 protein has one entry. The sample records a few hundred thousand distinct CDR3 sequences, over 5% being singletons. This sequence originates from a woman aged 18-30 years with alopecia areata. Some clones in this sample may be carry-over from other donors' samples. The specimen was whole blood, collected in connection with sensitization to the hapten diphenylcyclopropenone (DPC).

The CDR3 DNA reads as TGTGCCAGCAGCCAACCGGGACAGTTTAACTACGAGCAGTACTTC. Translation: CASSQPGQFNYEQYF. V usage is TRBV14 and J usage is TRBJ2-7; 7 nucleotides agree with TRBD1. V trimming: 2 bases; J trimming: 3 bases; junction bases outside the gene matches: 7. The V gene's germline CDR1 is SGHDN and CDR2 FVKESK. The CDR3 has 15 residues. Looking up the rest from reference TRBV14 and TRBJ2-7 gives the full variable domain: EAGVTQFPSHSVIEKGQTVTLRCDPISGHDNLYWYRRVMGKEIKFLLHFVKESKQDESGMPNNRFLAERTGGTYSTLKVQPAELEDSGVYFCASSQPGQFNYEQYFGPGTRLTVT.